This TCR beta chain was profiled in a study of T cell changes during pregnancy in multiple sclerosis. Assay used: immunoSEQ multiplex PCR; TCRdb lists only in-frame clones, some missing. In the table there are some 59,000 clones, about nine tenths of which are singletons. This CDR3 has 16 residues. J lost 5 bases, V lost 3 bases, and 11 bases had no gene match. Germline V gene lookup returns CDR1 LNHNV and CDR2 YYDKDF (reference sequence). The chain couples TRBV15 to TRBJ2-7; 9 positions agree with TRBD2. The receptor's source is a female donor in good health, enrolled as a control in a pregnancy study. Sequences were derived from peripheral blood, sampled in the third trimester of pregnancy. The CDR3 bases are TGTGCCACCAGCAGGGAAGGCGGGAGGGAGACTAACGAGCAGTACTTC. Its translation is CATSREGGRETNEQYF. Full variable domain (rest looked up from reference TRBV15 and TRBJ2-7): DAMVIQNPRYQVTQFGKPVTLSCSQTLNHNVMYWYQQKSSQAPKLLFHYYDKDFNNEADTPDNFQSRRPNTSFCFLDIRSPGLGDTAMYLCATSREGGRETNEQYFGPGTRLTVT.